Below, 16 T cell receptor beta chains from the same sample are listed, as sequenced in a study of OX40 agonist ivuxolimab in advanced cancers. Produced via immunoSEQ multiplex PCR; TCRdb's table is partial and in-frame only. The profile shows 55,000 to 80,000 clones, around 90% of them singletons. The sample was CD4+ or CD8+ T cells sorted from blood, taken in a trial of the OX40 agonist ivuxolimab. Every receptor here comes from an adult with an advanced solid tumor such as melanoma, head and neck, liver or kidney cancer.

This clone was observed a few times. The chain links TRBV11-2 to TRBJ2-7; a possible D gene is TRBD1 (6 bases). The CDR3 extends over 16 amino acids. V lost 0 bases and J lost 4, with 16 bases in between. Germline CDR1 and CDR2: SGHAT and FQNNGV. This chain's CDR3 is CASSLEDSFSRYEQYF. CDR3 nucleotide sequence: TGTGCCAGCAGCTTAGAGGACAGCTTTTCCCGTTACGAGCAGTACTTC. The full variable domain, in which reference TRBV11-2 and TRBJ2-7 provide the parts outside the CDR3, is EAGVAQSPRYKIIEKRQSVAFWCNPISGHATLYWYQQILGQGPKLLIQFQNNGVVDDSQLPKDRFSAERLKGVDSTLKIQPAKLEDSAVYLCASSLEDSFSRYEQYFGPGTRLTVT.

V gene TRBV27 combines with J gene TRBJ2-5; the D is unclear. Germline V gives CDR1 MNHEY, CDR2 SMNVEV (reference sequence). The V gene lost 5 bases and the J gene lost 4 bases, with 5 bases spanning the gap. This CDR3 region has 11 residues. CDR3 in DNA: TGTGCCAGCAGTCCGGGAGAGACCCAGTACTTC. Amino acid sequence: CASSPGETQYF.

The V gene is TRBV2, the J gene TRBJ2-7; unclear D gene. Germline V CDR1 and CDR2: SNHLY, FYNNEI. The length of the CDR3 is 13 residues. V shed 4 bases and J shed 2 bases, with 9 bases lying between them. The CDR3 DNA sequence: TGTGCCAGCAGTGTGCGGCCGACCTACGAGCAGTACTTC. It yields the protein CASSVRPTYEQYF.

The chain carries TRBV15 and TRBJ1-1, with D unclear. Between the trimmed V and J ends, which lost 1 base and 8 bases, there was a span of 11 bases. This CDR3 contains 13 residues. CDR1 and CDR2 from the germline V gene are LNHNV and YYDKDF (reference sequence). The CDR3 nucleotides are TGTGCCACCAGCAGAGCATTTCCTGCAGAAGCTTTCTTT. Translation: CATSRAFPAEAFF. Full variable domain (rest looked up from reference TRBV15 and TRBJ1-1): DAMVIQNPRYQVTQFGKPVTLSCSQTLNHNVMYWYQQKSSQAPKLLFHYYDKDFNNEADTPDNFQSRRPNTSFCFLDIRSPGLGDTAMYLCATSRAFPAEAFFGQGTRLTVV.

The V gene is TRBV19, the J gene TRBJ2-7; D call uncertain. This CDR3 comprises 13 residues. V lost 5 bases and J lost 3, with 11 bases in between. Germline values: CDR1 LNHDA, CDR2 SQIVND (reference sequence). CDR3 residues: CASSRDPLYEQYF. CDR3 sequence (DNA): TGTGCCAGTAGTCGTGACCCTCTCTACGAGCAGTACTTC.

The chain couples TRBV29-1 to TRBJ2-7; 9 positions match TRBD1. From germline, CDR1 is SQVTM and CDR2 ANQGSEA. The CDR3 runs 13 residues. V shed 5 bases and J 5 bases; nucleotides not matched to a gene: 7. CDR3 in DNA: TGCAGCGTTCTAGGGACAGGGAGAGACGAGCAGTACTTC. It encodes CSVLGTGRDEQYF.

This chain links TRBV6-6 with TRBJ1-2; D gene unclear. V shed 7 bases and J shed 3 bases, with 21 bases lying between them. The V gene's germline CDR1 is MNHNY and CDR2 SVGAGI (reference sequence). The CDR3 sequence is 16 residues long. CDR3 in DNA: TGTGCCAGCAATTCTCGGACCGGAGCCACTGACTATGGCTACACCTTC. As protein: CASNSRTGATDYGYTF.

This chain uses TRBV19 with TRBJ2-5, with D possibly matching TRBD1 (8 bases). Per germline, CDR1 LNHDA and CDR2 SQIVND (reference sequence). CDR3 size: 13 residues. V lost 11 bases, J lost 5 bases, and 18 bases lay in between. As DNA, the CDR3 is TGTGCCTCAAAGACAGGGGAGGGGGAGACCCAGTACTTC. It encodes CASKTGEGETQYF.

The gene calls are TRBV5-6 and TRBJ2-3; no reliable D call. CDR1 is SGHDT, CDR2 YYEEEE, per germline. This CDR3 has 15 amino acids. The germline V and J ends were trimmed by 3 bases and 0 bases, with 11 bases remaining between them. The CDR3 nucleotides are TGTGCCAGCAGCTCGTCCGCAGGAAGCACAGATACGCAGTATTTT. This codes for CASSSSAGSTDTQYF.

V usage is TRBV25-1 and J usage is TRBJ2-5; D ambiguous. Trimming removed 2 bases from V and 1 base from J, with 5 bases in between. The CDR3 consists of 13 residues. The V gene's germline CDR1 is MGHDK and CDR2 SYGVNS. The CDR3 nucleotides read TGTGCCAGCAGTGAACAGGTCCAAGAGACCCAGTACTTC. It yields the protein CASSEQVQETQYF.

This clone was seen only once. The J gene is TRBJ2-2, the V gene TRBV15, with TRBD1 matching over 8 bases. V lost 2 bases and J lost 6; bases outside the gene matches: 5. The CDR3 extends over 15 amino acids. From germline, CDR1 is LNHNV and CDR2 YYDKDF (reference sequence). The CDR3 DNA follows: TGTGCCACCAGCAGACCAGGACAGGGAGCCGGGGAGCTGTTTTTT. This gives the protein CATSRPGQGAGELFF.

The chain joins TRBV30 to TRBJ2-5, with D perhaps TRBD2 (7 bases). The CDR3 runs 12 residues. The germline gives CDR1 GTSNPN, CDR2 SVGIG (reference sequence). Trimming took off 5 bases at V and 5 bases at J, with 12 bases between the two ends. The CDR3 DNA follows: TGTGCCTGGTTAGGGGGAGGGGAGACCCAGTACTTC. Its translation: CAWLGGGETQYF. The full variable domain, rest sourced from reference TRBV30 and TRBJ2-5, is SQTIHQWPATLVQPVGSPLSLECTVEGTSNPNLYWYRQAAGRGLQLLFYSVGIGQISSEVPQNLSASRPQDRQFILSSKKLLLSDSGFYLCAWLGGGETQYFGPGTRLLVL.

This chain joins TRBV11-3 and TRBJ1-1, with 11 bases lining up with TRBD1. The CDR3 totals 15 residues. V was clipped by 5 bases and J by 6 bases; unmatched bases: 8. CDR1 is SGHNT and CDR2 is YENEEA in the germline V gene. The CDR3 DNA is TGTGCCAGCAGCCAGGACAGGGGGCCGAGCGCTGAAGCTTTCTTT. Protein: CASSQDRGPSAEAFF.

In DNA, the CDR3 is TGCGCCAGCAGTGAGAGAAGTTTGGGAACGGATACGCAGTATTTT. Translated: CASSERSLGTDTQYF. The rearrangement uses TRBV10-1 and TRBJ2-3; D gene ambiguous. Germline-derived CDR1 and CDR2 are WNHNN and SYGVQD (reference sequence). The CDR3 extends over 15 amino acids. Trimming removed 2 bases from V and 6 bases from J, with 15 bases in between.

This chain links TRBV11-2 with TRBJ2-5, with 13 bases identical to TRBD2. V shed 5 bases, J shed 1 base, and the junction held 4 bases outside the gene matches. The CDR3 covers 16 residues. Per the germline V gene, CDR1 is SGHAT and CDR2 is FQNNGV. The CDR3 DNA sequence: TGTGCCAGCAGCCTTGGACTAGCGGGGGCCCAAGAGACCCAGTACTTC. It translates to CASSLGLAGAQETQYF.

A single count supports this clone. The CDR3 here is CASSPLAAPSYNEQFF. The CDR3 nucleotides read TGTGCCAGCAGCCCTCTAGCGGCACCATCCTACAATGAGCAGTTCTTC. The V and J genes are TRBV7-9 and TRBJ2-1, with 7 bases lining up with TRBD2. J gave up 1 base and V 5 bases, and 8 bases lay outside the gene matches. The CDR3 has 16 residues. The germline gives CDR1 SEHNR, CDR2 FQNEAQ (reference sequence).